This T cell receptor (beta chain) was obtained from a study of T cell responses to AZD1222 COVID-19 vaccine. Pooling was applied to second doses at about 4 or about 12 weeks. Only in-frame clones appear in the TCRdb table, and some are missing; sequencing was by immunoSEQ multiplex PCR. This sample has fewer than 90,000 clones, with about 88% found just once. Looked up from germline, CDR1 is MNHNS and CDR2 is SASEGT. The CDR3 has 15 amino acids. Trimming took 3 bases from V and 3 from J, leaving 12 bases between them. This specimen was peripheral blood, taken 28 days after the second AZD1222 dose. This receptor was obtained from an adult who received the AZD1222 COVID-19 vaccine. The chain has TRBV6-1 and TRBJ1-3; no reliable D call. For the CDR3, the DNA is TGTGCCAGCAGTGATCCGAAGGGCCGTGGAAACACCATATATTTT. Amino acid sequence: CASSDPKGRGNTIYF.